This TCR beta chain was identified during a study of blood T cells in healthy people across ages (dated by TCRdb to 2013 to 2016). Context from the whole study: In model experiments, roughly one uniquely barcoded TCR beta cDNA molecule per two T cells was captured by template switching. To track age-related changes in TCR beta repertoire diversity, the study relied on deep sequencing normalized with unique cDNA molecular identifiers. Donors were grouped into four age groups: young (average roughly 16 years), middle-aged (around 39), aged (approximately 67) and long-lived (approximately 81). To avoid experimental bias, donors of different ages were spread randomly across the sequencing lanes. Two additional independent replicas of 1 million unique cDNA reads from the same blood draw were analyzed for two donors (one aged 18 to 30 and one aged 80 or older).

Measured from the cysteine to the phenylalanine, the CDR3 is 16 residues long. CDR1 and CDR2 (MGHRA, YSYEKL) derive from the germline V gene. To prepare the library, 5' RACE was applied. The instrument given in TCRdb is Illumina HiSeq 2500. The second PCR ran for roughly 7 to 11 cycles and used a J-beta primer mix along with a sample-barcoded 5' primer. A template-switch 5' adaptor carrying 12 random nucleotides introduced a unique molecular identifier onto each TCR beta cDNA molecule. Each sample yielded at least 3 million CDR3-containing paired-end reads. The Mint cDNA synthesis kit, primed by a TRBC-specific oligonucleotide, was used to synthesize first-strand cDNA from all RNA. After uracil-DNA glycosylase treatment, a first 18-cycle PCR used universal primers M1SS and BC2_uni_R on all cDNA. Per the original workflow: For normalization, 1 million high-quality reads, each with a distinct molecular identifier, were randomly selected from each sample. Instead of being binned into consensus sequences, reads that shared molecular identifiers were thrown out. CDR3 identification, clonotype clustering and error correction used MiTCR with a Q25 quality threshold and the strictest error-elimination algorithm. Lower-bound total TCR beta diversity was estimated with a nonparametric unseen species model using Euler transformation. Using fastp trimming at Q25 and MiXCR clonotype assembly, TCRdb reanalyzed the public sequencing data and kept in-frame beta chains. Every CDR3 protein is listed once, alongside the most common genes and DNA of its rows. TCRdb, not the authors, supplied the V and J calls. For this sample there are fewer than 1.5 million distinct CDR3 sequences; 40% to 50% appear just once. The ten largest clonotypes hold 7.9% of the sample.

Systemically healthy Caucasian individuals from Russia, 39 in total and aged roughly 6 to 100 years, were included as donors. Approximately 9.7 milliliters of peripheral blood were drawn from each donor into EDTA-treated Vacutainer tubes. Ficoll-Paque density-gradient centrifugation was used to isolate PBMCs, with at least 6.5 million obtained per sample. Total RNA was extracted from PBMCs with Trizol reagent, with at least 6 micrograms obtained per sample. For every donor, flow cytometry on a PBMC aliquot measured the percentage of naive CD45RAhigh/CD27high T cells. General findings and caveats noted by the study authors: Since profiling was done on bulk unsorted PBMCs, naive and antigen-experienced compartments could not be conclusively compared. Observed TCR beta diversity per million T cells fell roughly linearly with age, and a significant reduction was already apparent by age roughly 40. Observed TCR beta diversity correlated strongly with the percentage of naive T cells measured by flow cytometry. Because the CMV infection status of the donors was unknown, age-related changes in expanded clonotypes may potentially have been confounded. Estimates of total diversity based on one million sequenced T cells were considered lower bounds and underestimates. The long-lived group showed more naive CD4+ T cells, fewer expanded clones and increased TCR diversity than the aged group, suggesting age selection.

Note on this clonotype: It lacks a known antigen. It is unclear where the CDR3 begins or ends on the DNA, so no DNA is shown, and the CDR3 is as TCRdb lists it.

This TCR was sampled from a young woman in good health. The V gene is TRBV4-1 and the J gene is TRBJ1-2; the D call TRBD1 from the table was never checked on the DNA. The material sequenced was blood. For the CDR3, the sequence is CASSHEWGTGNYGHTF.